One TCR beta chain is described in this entry. Its target is unknown. Germline V gene data show CDR1 as SGHVS and CDR2 as FQNEAQ. The length of the CDR3 is 15 residues. Losses at the gene ends were 1 base for V and 4 bases for J; bases not matched to a gene: 5. This specimen comes from a study of T cell repertoires in cytomegalovirus infection. Study at large: CMV epitopes in the study were HLA-C-restricted (recently identified) and HLA-B-restricted (well studied). A matching HLA type, together with CMV infection, was signaled by public TCR beta signatures. Points from the study as a whole: Summed public TCR beta family frequency identified CMV carriers bearing the relevant HLA. Predominance within the ex vivo response was attributable to HLA-C-restricted CMV-specific TCR beta clonotypes.

TCRdb re-called the reads with MiXCR, one entry per CDR3 protein. Seen here are approximately 1,000,000 distinct CDR3 sequences, approximately 31% observed once, and the top ten hold 10% to 15%. This specimen consisted of cultured CD8+ T cells from PBMCs, obtained from culture after CMV antigen stimulation. The clonotype comes from a human donor in good health (CMV status not recorded). Some clones in this sample may be carry-over from other donors' samples. The chain uses TRBV7-8 and TRBJ1-1; TRBD1 matches at 8 bases. The CDR3, as DNA: TGTGCCAGCAGCTTAGGTACTCAGGGGGCCACTGAAGCTTTCTTT. Amino acid sequence: CASSLGTQGATEAFF. Full variable domain (missing parts from reference TRBV7-8 and TRBJ1-1): GAGVSQSPRYKVAKRGQDVALRCDPISGHVSLFWYQQALGQGPEFLTYFQNEAQLDKSGLPSDRFFAERPEGSVSTLKIQRTQQEDSAVYLCASSLGTQGATEAFFGQGTRLTVV.